The 31 T cell receptor beta chains in this list originate from one sample, sequenced in a study of blood T cell repertoires in COVID-19 (dated by TCRdb to the early 2020s). Library preparation used the immunoSEQ multiplex PCR assay. TCRdb's version of the immuneACCESS table is confined to in-frame rearrangements and falls short of the full clone set. An unresolved V gene accounts for under half of the shortfall where checked; the remainder is of unknown origin. A total of 250,000 to 300,000 clones appear in this sample, 80% to 95% of them only once. The leading ten clones occupy approximately 1.2% of the sample. The sequencing sample was made of PBMCs or T cells enriched from blood (not recorded which). The receptors stem from a woman aged 25 to 45 who had recovered from COVID-19.

The chain combines TRBV14 with TRBJ2-7; TRBD2 agrees at 10 bases. In germline, CDR1 is SGHDN, CDR2 FVKESK. There are 17 residues in the CDR3. Trimming at V came to 0 bases and at J to 0 bases, leaving 5 bases not matched to a gene. CDR3 residues: CASSQDRTSGNSYEQYF. Here the CDR3 DNA reads TGTGCCAGCAGCCAAGATCGGACTAGCGGAAACTCCTACGAGCAGTACTTC.

This rearrangement joins TRBV7-9 to TRBJ2-1, with D maybe TRBD1 (5 bases). CDR3 length: 14 residues. V was shortened by 6 bases and J by 4 bases, with 13 bases between the two germline ends. Germline-derived CDR1 and CDR2 are SEHNR and FQNEAQ (reference sequence). The CDR3 region has the DNA TGTGCCAGCAGAGGACAAGTAAGTTACAATGAGCAGTTCTTC. Protein: CASRGQVSYNEQFF. Looking up the rest from reference TRBV7-9 and TRBJ2-1 gives the full variable domain: DTGVSQNPRHKITKRGQNVTFRCDPISEHNRLYWYRQTLGQGPEFLTYFQNEAQLEKSRLLSDRFSAERPKGSFSTLEIQRTEQGDSAMYLCASRGQVSYNEQFFGPGTRLTVL.

This chain uses TRBV30 with TRBJ1-6; tentative D call: TRBD1 (5 bases). The CDR3 covers 13 residues. V lost 3 bases and J lost 7, with 10 bases in between. In germline, CDR1 is GTSNPN, CDR2 SVGIG (reference sequence). For the CDR3, the DNA is TGTGCCTGGAGGGAAGGGGTAAATTCACCCCTCCACTTT. This translates into CAWREGVNSPLHF. Using reference TRBV30 and TRBJ1-6 for the parts outside the CDR3, the full variable domain is SQTIHQWPATLVQPVGSPLSLECTVEGTSNPNLYWYRQAAGRGLQLLFYSVGIGQISSEVPQNLSASRPQDRQFILSSKKLLLSDSGFYLCAWREGVNSPLHFGNGTRLTVT.

This clone was counted between two and nine times. V usage is TRBV15 and J usage is TRBJ1-2, with 8 bases aligning to TRBD1. In germline, CDR1 is LNHNV, CDR2 YYDKDF (reference sequence). After removal of 3 bases from V and 4 bases from J, the junction contained 4 bases not matched to a gene. The CDR3 is made up of 14 amino acids. The CDR3 DNA sequence: TGTGCCACCAGCAGGGACAGGGTCGGCTATGGCTACACCTTC. Translating gives CATSRDRVGYGYTF.

This chain links TRBV12-3 or TRBV12-4 with TRBJ2-2, with TRBD1 identical over 7 bases. Trimming cost V 6 bases and J 6 bases; bases outside gene matches: 4. The CDR3 totals 13 residues. This CDR3 reads CASSATGAGELFF. The CDR3 DNA follows: TGTGCCAGCAGCGCAACAGGGGCCGGGGAGCTGTTTTTT.

The chain combines TRBV6-5 with TRBJ2-1; 9 bases fit TRBD2. Trimming cost V 4 bases and J 10 bases; bases outside gene matches: 2. The CDR3 runs to 12 residues. The germline CDR1 and CDR2 sequences are MNHEY and SVGAGI. The CDR3 loop is CASSSLAGEQFF. DNA for the CDR3: TGTGCCAGCAGTTCTCTAGCGGGAGAGCAGTTCTTC.

The CDR3 nucleotides read TGTGCCAGCAGCCAAGATCTCCAAGGACTAGCGGGAGGCACAGATACGCAGTATTTT. Protein product: CASSQDLQGLAGGTDTQYF. The chain couples TRBV4-2 to TRBJ2-3; 13 bases fit TRBD2. CDR3 size: 19 residues. Germline values: CDR1 LGHNA, CDR2 YNFKEQ. The J segment lost 1 base and the V segment lost 0 bases, leaving 7 bases of the junction unmatched.

This chain connects TRBV5-1 to TRBJ2-5, with 8 bases lining up with TRBD2. V lost 4 bases, J lost 1 base, and 3 bases stayed unmatched. Germline values: CDR1 SGHRS, CDR2 YFSETQ. The CDR3 has 14 amino acids. The CDR3 sequence: CASSRGGLQETQYF. In nucleotides, the CDR3 is TGCGCCAGCAGCCGGGGGGGACTCCAAGAGACCCAGTACTTC.

The chain recombines TRBV12-3 or TRBV12-4 with TRBJ2-7, with 7 positions matching TRBD1. The CDR3 is 13 amino acids. V trimming: 3 bases; J trimming: 2 bases; junction bases outside the gene matches: 1. The CDR3 loop is CASSFQGAYEQYF. CDR3 DNA sequence: TGTGCCAGCAGTTTTCAGGGGGCCTACGAGCAGTACTTC.

The rearrangement joins TRBV3-1 (or the pseudogene TRBV3-2) to TRBJ2-7; 7 bases match TRBD1. The junction had 3 bases not matched to a gene; V was cut back by 1 base and J by 3 bases. CDR1 and CDR2 from the germline V gene are LGHDT and YNNKEL (reference sequence). The CDR3 runs 14 residues. DNA of the CDR3: TGTGCCAGCAGCCAAGGGGACAGCCGCTACGAGCAGTACTTC. It specifies CASSQGDSRYEQYF.

The DNA for the CDR3 is TGCGCCAGCAGCTTTGGTCTAGCGGGAGGGCCTGGGGCCAACGTCCTGACTTTC. Translated, it gives CASSFGLAGGPGANVLTF. This sequence joins TRBV4-1 and TRBJ2-6; 12 positions match TRBD2. J was trimmed by 2 bases and V by 5 bases; bases with no gene match: 7. The CDR3 has 18 amino acids. The germline V gene encodes CDR1 MGHRA and CDR2 YSYEKL.

V and J are TRBV12-5 and TRBJ1-2, with 7 bases that match TRBD1. Germline V CDR1 and CDR2: LGHNT, FRNRAP. This CDR3 is built from 13 residues. The V segment lost 2 bases and the J segment 8 bases; nucleotides outside the gene matches: 5. The CDR3 sequence: CASGLIDREGYTF. CDR3 bases: TGTGCTAGTGGTTTGATCGACAGGGAAGGCTACACCTTC.

The chain employs TRBV7-2 and TRBJ1-4; no clear D. This CDR3 comprises 15 residues. V was pared by 1 base and J by 0 bases, with 6 bases between. CDR1 and CDR2 from the germline V gene are SGHTA and FQGNSA. The CDR3 DNA sequence: TGTGCCAGCAGCTTAGATCCGGCAACTAATGAAAAACTGTTTTTT. Translating gives CASSLDPATNEKLFF.

This sequence joins TRBV7-9 and TRBJ1-5; D call uncertain. This CDR3 has 15 amino acids. In germline, CDR1 is SEHNR, CDR2 FQNEAQ (reference sequence). Between the trimmed V and J ends, which lost 7 bases and 0 bases, there was a span of 13 bases. CDR3 coding DNA: TGTGCCAGCACCCAGGACGGGGATAGCAATCAGCCCCAGCATTTT. Its translation: CASTQDGDSNQPQHF. The full variable domain, its missing parts supplied by reference TRBV7-9 and TRBJ1-5, is DTGVSQNPRHKITKRGQNVTFRCDPISEHNRLYWYRQTLGQGPEFLTYFQNEAQLEKSRLLSDRFSAERPKGSFSTLEIQRTEQGDSAMYLCASTQDGDSNQPQHFGDGTRLSIL.

The chain has TRBV30 and TRBJ2-1, with D unclear. The CDR3 extends over 10 amino acids. The germline V gene has CDR1 GTSNPN and CDR2 SVGIG (reference sequence). The V gene lost 1 base and the J gene lost 12 bases, with 7 bases spanning the gap. DNA of the CDR3: TGTGCCTGGAGTGATGAGAGGCAGTTCTTC. This gives the protein CAWSDERQFF.

This chain joins TRBV11-2 and TRBJ2-1; weak D call: TRBD2 (6 bases). With 3 bases removed from V and 3 bases from J, the gap between germline ends came to 6 bases. Germline CDR1 is SGHAT and CDR2 is FQNNGV. The CDR3 has 13 residues. The CDR3 nucleotides are TGTGCCAGCAGCTTCGGGGGCTACAATGAGCAGTTCTTC. This gives the protein CASSFGGYNEQFF.

Worth noting for this clone: Other DNA sequences within the sample encode an identical CDR3. The chain links TRBV24-1 to TRBJ2-7, with D possibly matching TRBD1 (6 bases). The length of the CDR3 is 13 residues. The germline V gene encodes CDR1 KGHDR and CDR2 SFDVKD. The ends were cut back, 4 bases at V and 3 bases at J, with 9 bases in the middle. CDR3 in DNA: TGTGCCACCAGTGACCCGGACAGCTACGAGCAGTACTTC. It yields the protein CATSDPDSYEQYF.

The V call is TRBV19, the J call TRBJ2-1; 8 bases line up with TRBD2. The germline CDR1 and CDR2 sequences are LNHDA and SQIVND (reference sequence). V dropped 8 bases and J dropped 4; count of bases not matched to a gene: 7. This CDR3 comprises 14 residues. CDR3 bases: TGTGCCAGTCGACCGGGAGGGCCTTACAATGAGCAGTTCTTC. Residues: CASRPGGPYNEQFF.

The rearrangement joins TRBV18 to TRBJ2-7; 9 bases agree with TRBD1. The CDR3 sequence is 14 residues long. Germline V gives CDR1 KGHSH, CDR2 LQKENI. The ends lost 6 bases at V and 2 bases at J; junction bases unmatched: 5. The CDR3 region is CASSPRDRAYEQYF. DNA of the CDR3: TGTGCCAGCTCTCCCCGGGACAGGGCCTACGAGCAGTACTTC.

This sequence joins TRBV2 and TRBJ2-7; 11 nucleotides agree with TRBD2. This CDR3 region has 16 residues. Germline CDR1 reads SNHLY; CDR2 reads FYNNEI. J lost 4 bases, V lost 4 bases, and 9 bases had no gene match. The CDR3 sequence is CASSARLAGTLYEQYF. The DNA for the CDR3 is TGTGCCAGCAGTGCCAGACTAGCGGGGACCTTATACGAGCAGTACTTC.

The chain carries TRBV5-1 and TRBJ2-7; 8 nucleotides agree with TRBD1. Unmatched junction bases numbered 9, after V lost 4 bases and J lost 3 bases. The CDR3 spans 15 residues. Germline CDR1 SGHRS, CDR2 YFSETQ. CDR3 in DNA: TGCGCCAGCAGCCGGCCCGGACAGGGAGGCTACGAGCAGTACTTC. Its translation is CASSRPGQGGYEQYF.

The CDR3 nucleotides are TGTGCCAGCAGCCCACCAGGAGGGTGGGAGACCCAGTACTTC. Amino acid sequence: CASSPPGGWETQYF. The gene calls are TRBV28 and TRBJ2-5; TRBD2 might be the D (6 bases). Trimming cost V 6 bases and J 5 bases, with 16 bases left between them. Looked up from germline, CDR1 is MDHEN and CDR2 is SYDVKM. The CDR3 contains 14 residues.

The rearrangement uses TRBV9 and TRBJ2-2; D not resolved. Trimming took off 3 bases at V and 4 bases at J, with 10 bases between the two ends. CDR1 SGDLS and CDR2 YYNGEE come from the germline V gene. CDR3 size: 14 residues. The CDR3 here is CASSGLLSTGELFF. DNA of the CDR3: TGTGCCAGCAGCGGGTTACTGAGCACCGGGGAGCTGTTTTTT.

The V and J genes are TRBV18 and TRBJ2-3; D not certain. Looked up from germline, CDR1 is KGHSH and CDR2 is LQKENI. The CDR3 covers 14 residues. Between the trimmed V and J ends, which lost 2 bases and 2 bases, there was a span of 8 bases. CDR3 sequence: CASSPNQITDTQYF. CDR3 sequence (DNA): TGTGCCAGCTCACCAAATCAGATCACAGATACGCAGTATTTT.

V and J are TRBV13 and TRBJ2-7, with D tentatively TRBD2 (7 bases). With 0 bases removed from V and 2 bases from J, the gap between germline ends came to 14 bases. This CDR3 region has 16 residues. Germline CDR1 and CDR2: PRHDT and FYEKMQ (reference sequence). This CDR3 reads CASSLGLADSTYEQYF. The CDR3 DNA is TGTGCCAGCAGCTTAGGCCTAGCGGACAGTACCTACGAGCAGTACTTC.

The chain combines TRBV7-6 with TRBJ1-5, with 10 bases fitting TRBD1. Germline-derived CDR1 and CDR2 are SGHVS and FNYEAQ. CDR3 length: 18 amino acids. After removal of 5 bases from V and 1 base from J, the junction contained 11 bases not matched to a gene. The DNA for the CDR3 is TGTGCCAGCAGCCCCAGGACAGGGGGTACGTTCAGCAATCAGCCCCAGCATTTT. It codes for CASSPRTGGTFSNQPQHF.

In nucleotides, the CDR3 is TGTGCCAGCAGCTTAGCGACAGGGGGACTTAATAACTATGGCTACACCTTC. This codes for CASSLATGGLNNYGYTF. The chain links TRBV7-8 to TRBJ1-2, with 9 bases fitting TRBD1. The CDR3 is 17 amino acids. The V segment lost 0 bases and the J segment 1 base; nucleotides outside the gene matches: 6. Germline V gene lookup returns CDR1 SGHVS and CDR2 FQNEAQ. Drawing the rest from reference TRBV7-8 and TRBJ1-2, the complete variable domain is GAGVSQSPRYKVAKRGQDVALRCDPISGHVSLFWYQQALGQGPEFLTYFQNEAQLDKSGLPSDRFFAERPEGSVSTLKIQRTQQEDSAVYLCASSLATGGLNNYGYTFGSGTRLTVV.

This clone was found a few times. The rearrangement uses TRBV11-2 and TRBJ2-3; perhaps TRBD1 as D (6 bases). V was pared by 4 bases and J by 2 bases, with 16 bases between. CDR1 is SGHAT, CDR2 FQNNGV, per germline. This CDR3 has 16 residues. CDR3 coding DNA: TGTGCCAGCAGCTCCTTACAGGGTTCCCCCACAGATACGCAGTATTTT. Translating gives CASSSLQGSPTDTQYF. Filled out from reference TRBV11-2 and TRBJ2-3, the complete variable domain reads EAGVAQSPRYKIIEKRQSVAFWCNPISGHATLYWYQQILGQGPKLLIQFQNNGVVDDSQLPKDRFSAERLKGVDSTLKIQPAKLEDSAVYLCASSSLQGSPTDTQYFGPGTRLTVL.

The chain combines TRBV2 with TRBJ2-7; D is possibly TRBD2 (6 bases). CDR1 is SNHLY, CDR2 FYNNEI, per germline. V was trimmed by 6 bases and J by 5 bases, leaving 20 bases between them. The length of the CDR3 is 15 residues. This chain's CDR3 is CASRRNGGSEHEQYF. CDR3 nucleotides: TGTGCCAGCAGGCGTAATGGGGGGTCGGAACACGAGCAGTACTTC.

V gene TRBV10-3 combines with J gene TRBJ1-5, with TRBD1 identical over 9 bases. The J segment lost 7 bases and the V segment lost 6 bases, leaving 4 bases of the junction unmatched. This CDR3 spans 13 amino acids. From germline, CDR1 is ENHRY and CDR2 SYGVKD. The CDR3 spells CAIRGQGPQPQHF. CDR3 nucleotides: TGTGCCATCAGGGGACAGGGTCCCCAGCCCCAGCATTTT.

This sequence joins TRBV5-1 and TRBJ2-1; a possible D gene is TRBD1 (6 bases). The germline gives CDR1 SGHRS, CDR2 YFSETQ. Trimming shortened V by 6 bases and J by 0 bases, and 10 bases separated the two germline ends. CDR3 size: 14 residues. In DNA, the CDR3 is TGCGCCAGCACGGGACAAAGCTCCTACAATGAGCAGTTCTTC. The encoded protein is CASTGQSSYNEQFF.